Shown below are 8 T cell receptor beta chains from a single sample sequenced in a study of blood T cell repertoires in COVID-19. Generated by immunoSEQ multiplex PCR, the TCRdb table keeps only in-frame clones and is missing some. This sample has roughly 190,000 clones, with roughly 84% found just once. What was sequenced was PBMCs or T cells enriched from blood (not recorded which). The source is a woman aged 25 to 39 who had been exposed to COVID-19.

The gene calls are TRBV4-1 and TRBJ1-4; D remains unclear. Germline CDR1 and CDR2: MGHRA and YSYEKL. There are 16 residues in the CDR3. With 3 bases removed from V and 1 base from J, the gap between germline ends came to 12 bases. This CDR3 reads CASSHKSGVTNEKLFF. Written as DNA, the CDR3 is TGCGCCAGCAGCCACAAGAGCGGGGTAACTAATGAAAAACTGTTTTTT.

This clone was found once. This chain joins TRBV5-6 and TRBJ1-6; 7 positions match TRBD1. The V gene end was trimmed by 2 bases and the J gene end by 9 bases; junction bases not matched to a gene: 5. CDR3 size: 14 residues. Germline CDR1 SGHDT, CDR2 YYEEEE. The CDR3 DNA reads TGTGCCAGCAGCTTCAAAGGGGGCGTTTCACCCCTCCACTTT. This gives the protein CASSFKGGVSPLHF.

On this clone: Other DNA variants within this sample encode the same CDR3. The genes are TRBV3-1 (or the pseudogene TRBV3-2) and TRBJ2-7, with TRBD1 matching 7 bases. The V gene end was trimmed by 5 bases and the J gene end by 7 bases; junction bases not matched to a gene: 17. The CDR3 has 16 amino acids. CDR1 is LGHDT and CDR2 is YNNKEL in the germline V gene (reference sequence). The CDR3 DNA reads as TGTGCCAGCAGCGGCGGCCTTACAGGGGTCTTTTGGGAGCAGTACTTC. Protein: CASSGGLTGVFWEQYF.

V usage is TRBV7-9 and J usage is TRBJ2-5; D is ambiguous. Germline V CDR1 and CDR2: SEHNR, FQNEAQ (reference sequence). Trimming removed 5 bases at V and 5 bases at J, with 6 bases between. This CDR3 spans 11 amino acids. In nucleotides, the CDR3 is TGTGCCAGCAGCGTCATCGAGACCCAGTACTTC. Its protein product is CASSVIETQYF. Looking up the rest from reference TRBV7-9 and TRBJ2-5 gives the full variable domain: DTGVSQNPRHKITKRGQNVTFRCDPISEHNRLYWYRQTLGQGPEFLTYFQNEAQLEKSRLLSDRFSAERPKGSFSTLEIQRTEQGDSAMYLCASSVIETQYFGPGTRLLVL.

This chain links TRBV7-9 with TRBJ1-1; D ambiguous. This CDR3 comprises 13 residues. Per germline, CDR1 SEHNR and CDR2 FQNEAQ (reference sequence). V lost 1 base and J lost 7, with 10 bases in between. CDR3 amino acids: CASSLVTAGEAFF. The CDR3 coding sequence is TGTGCCAGCAGCTTAGTGACGGCGGGTGAAGCTTTCTTT.

The rearrangement joins TRBV9 to TRBJ2-3; maybe TRBD2 (6 bases). The CDR3 loop spans 15 amino acids. Trimming cost V 0 bases and J 6 bases, with 14 bases left between them. Per germline, CDR1 SGDLS and CDR2 YYNGEE. The CDR3 reads CASSVGGLPSDTQYF. The CDR3 region has the DNA TGTGCCAGCAGCGTAGGCGGACTACCGTCGGATACGCAGTATTTT.

The chain joins TRBV30 to TRBJ1-3, with TRBD1 matching over 7 bases. Trimming at V came to 1 base and at J to 0 bases, leaving 3 bases not matched to a gene. CDR3 length: 15 amino acids. Germline lookup yields CDR1 GTSNPN and CDR2 SVGIG (reference sequence). The CDR3: CAWSAGTASGNTIYF. As DNA, the CDR3 is TGTGCCTGGAGTGCCGGGACAGCCTCTGGAAACACCATATATTTT.

This chain joins TRBV10-3 and TRBJ1-2; 9 nucleotides align to TRBD1. CDR3 size: 15 residues. From germline, CDR1 is ENHRY and CDR2 SYGVKD. With 0 bases clipped from V and 7 bases from J, the junction kept 6 bases outside the gene matches. This CDR3 reads CAISESRDRVGGYTF. CDR3 bases: TGTGCCATCAGTGAGTCTAGGGACAGGGTCGGTGGCTACACCTTC.